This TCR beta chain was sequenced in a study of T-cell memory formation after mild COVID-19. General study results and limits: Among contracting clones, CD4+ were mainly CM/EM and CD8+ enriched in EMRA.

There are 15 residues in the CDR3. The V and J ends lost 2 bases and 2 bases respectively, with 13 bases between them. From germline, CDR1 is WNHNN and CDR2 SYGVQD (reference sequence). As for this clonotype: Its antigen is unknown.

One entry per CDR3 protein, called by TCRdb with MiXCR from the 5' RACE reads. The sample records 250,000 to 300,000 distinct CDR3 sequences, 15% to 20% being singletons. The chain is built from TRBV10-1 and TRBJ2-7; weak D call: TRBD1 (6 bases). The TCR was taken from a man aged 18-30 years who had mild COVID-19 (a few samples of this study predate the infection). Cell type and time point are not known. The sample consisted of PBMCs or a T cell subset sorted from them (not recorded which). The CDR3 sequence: CASSENQGSTYEQYF. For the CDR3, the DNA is TGCGCCAGCAGTGAGAACCAGGGGTCCACCTACGAGCAGTACTTC.